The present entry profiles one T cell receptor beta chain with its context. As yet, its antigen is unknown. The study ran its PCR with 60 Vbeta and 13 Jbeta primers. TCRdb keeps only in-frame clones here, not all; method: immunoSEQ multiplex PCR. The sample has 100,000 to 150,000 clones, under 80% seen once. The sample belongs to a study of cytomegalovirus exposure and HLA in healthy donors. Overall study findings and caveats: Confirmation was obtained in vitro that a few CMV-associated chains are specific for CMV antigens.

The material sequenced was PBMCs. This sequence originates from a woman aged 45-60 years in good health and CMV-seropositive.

The CDR3 is CAWSRTGSVGNEAFF. The CDR3 DNA follows: TGTGCCTGGAGTCGAACAGGGTCGGTTGGGAATGAAGCTTTCTTT. The rearrangement joins TRBV30 to TRBJ1-1, with a possible D match to TRBD1 (6 bases). Deletions cut 2 bases from V and 7 bases from J, with 20 bases between. The length of the CDR3 is 15 residues. Germline V gives CDR1 GTSNPN, CDR2 SVGIG (reference sequence).